What follows are 20 T cell receptor beta chains derived from one specimen sequenced in a study of immune evolution from preneoplasia to lung adenocarcinoma. Generated by immunoSEQ multiplex PCR, the TCRdb table keeps only in-frame clones and is missing some. The repertoire holds 15,000 to 20,000 clones, with around nine tenths as singletons. The source material was FFPE invasive lung adenocarcinoma tissue. The receptors come from an older person with invasive lung adenocarcinoma.

This clone was recorded only once. The chain carries TRBV28 and TRBJ1-2; a weak D match, TRBD1 (6 bases). Germline V gene lookup returns CDR1 MDHEN and CDR2 SYDVKM. Trimming took off 3 bases at V and 2 bases at J, with 16 bases between the two ends. This CDR3 region has 16 residues. DNA of the CDR3: TGTGCCAGCAGTTTCTATGCAGGGAGGGGGAACTATGGCTACACCTTC. Translating gives CASSFYAGRGNYGYTF.

V and J are TRBV27 and TRBJ2-3, with 10 bases fitting TRBD2. CDR3 length: 15 amino acids. CDR1 is MNHEY, CDR2 SMNVEV, per germline (reference sequence). V shed 6 bases and J 1 base; nucleotides not matched to a gene: 4. Here the CDR3 DNA reads TGTGCCAGCAGCCTAGCGGGGGTTGGCACAGATACGCAGTATTTT. Its protein is CASSLAGVGTDTQYF.

J is TRBJ2-3 and V is TRBV5-4, with 10 bases aligning to TRBD2. Germline-derived CDR1 and CDR2 are SGHNT and YYREEE (reference sequence). This CDR3 is 15 amino acids long. After removal of 4 bases from V and 5 bases from J, the junction contained 7 bases not matched to a gene. CDR3 in amino acids: CASSATSGERDTQYF. The CDR3 coding sequence is TGTGCCAGCAGCGCCACTAGCGGGGAACGAGATACGCAGTATTTT.

The V and J genes are TRBV21-1 and TRBJ1-2. TRBV21-1 is described as a pseudogene. CDR3 size: 13 residues. CDR3 region: CASSARLNYGYTF. In DNA form, the CDR3 reads TGTGCCAGCAGCGCCCGGCTCAACTATGGCTACACCTTC.

The CDR3, as DNA: TGCGCCAGCAGCTTGAATGGAATTGAGACTAATGAAAAACTGTTTTTT. It specifies CASSLNGIETNEKLFF. The J gene is TRBJ1-4, the V gene TRBV5-1; D remains unclear. Germline CDR1 reads SGHRS; CDR2 reads YFSETQ. The CDR3 extends over 16 amino acids. V shed 1 base and J shed 2 bases, with 12 bases lying between them.

This sequence joins TRBV19 and TRBJ2-3; a weak D match, TRBD2 (5 bases). Germline assignment: CDR1 LNHDA and CDR2 SQIVND (reference sequence). The CDR3 consists of 13 residues. The V end was cut by 4 bases, the J end by 6 bases, with 11 bases between. The CDR3 region is CASSTAERDTQYF. CDR3 DNA: TGTGCCAGTAGTACCGCCGAGCGGGATACGCAGTATTTT.

The rearrangement joins TRBV9 to TRBJ2-1; no clear D. The CDR3 contains 16 residues. Germline V lookup: CDR1 SGDLS, CDR2 YYNGEE. The V gene lost 1 base and the J gene lost 3 bases, with 14 bases spanning the gap. The CDR3 is CASSVKEISFYNEQFF. DNA for the CDR3: TGTGCCAGCAGCGTAAAAGAAATCAGTTTCTACAATGAGCAGTTCTTC.

In this sample, this clone turned up a few times. The gene calls are TRBV14 and TRBJ2-3; maybe TRBD1 (6 bases). Trimming shortened V by 1 base and J by 0 bases, and 11 bases separated the two germline ends. The germline gives CDR1 SGHDN, CDR2 FVKESK. This CDR3 region has 16 residues. The CDR3 DNA follows: TGTGCCAGCAGCCAAGGGGGCAGGGGCAGCACAGATACGCAGTATTTT. Protein product: CASSQGGRGSTDTQYF.

This sequence joins TRBV5-6 and TRBJ1-2; D gene unclear. This CDR3 region has 11 residues. V lost 2 bases and J 9 bases, leaving 8 bases between the germline ends. Looked up from germline, CDR1 is SGHDT and CDR2 is YYEEEE. The CDR3 region is CASSFFGSYTF. The CDR3 nucleotides are TGTGCCAGCAGCTTTTTTGGGAGCTACACCTTC.

DNA for the CDR3: TGTGCCAGCAGCTGGAGGGGGACGATATCCTATGGCTACACCTTC. It codes for CASSWRGTISYGYTF. The chain recombines TRBV5-6 with TRBJ1-2, with D perhaps matching TRBD1 (6 bases). Germline V lookup: CDR1 SGHDT, CDR2 YYEEEE. The CDR3 has 15 residues. Trimming stripped 3 bases from V and 4 bases from J, with 16 bases between.

V usage is TRBV18 and J usage is TRBJ2-3; 11 bases line up with TRBD1. The V gene's germline CDR1 is KGHSH and CDR2 LQKENI. With V trimmed by 3 bases and J by 3 bases, 2 bases remained unmatched. The CDR3 covers 15 residues. CDR3 DNA sequence: TGTGCCAGCTCACCCGGACAGGGGGCGACAGATACGCAGTATTTT. Encoded protein: CASSPGQGATDTQYF.

The genes are TRBV4-2 and TRBJ1-5; 7 bases line up with TRBD1. V shed 6 bases and J 6 bases; nucleotides not matched to a gene: 11. Germline lookup yields CDR1 LGHNA and CDR2 YNFKEQ. This CDR3 contains 15 residues. The DNA of the CDR3 is TGTGCCAGCAGTCTTCGACAGGGTGAGGCTCAGCCCCAGCATTTT. The encoded protein is CASSLRQGEAQPQHF.

The rearrangement links TRBV18 to TRBJ2-5, with D possibly matching TRBD1 (5 bases). Trimming took 3 bases from V and 0 from J, leaving 5 bases between them. The CDR3 is made up of 13 amino acids. The germline V gene has CDR1 KGHSH and CDR2 LQKENI. Here the CDR3 reads CASSPTDQETQYF. CDR3 coding DNA: TGTGCCAGCTCACCGACAGACCAAGAGACCCAGTACTTC.

This clone occurred once. The CDR3 DNA follows: TGTGCCAGCCATGGGGGGGTCTCCTACAATGAGCAGTTCTTC. It codes for CASHGGVSYNEQFF. This chain connects TRBV27 to TRBJ2-1; 7 nucleotides line up with TRBD2. V lost 8 bases, J lost 0 bases, and 4 bases stayed unmatched. The CDR3 length is 14 residues. The V gene's germline CDR1 is MNHEY and CDR2 SMNVEV (reference sequence).

The gene calls are TRBV19 and TRBJ1-2; 8 bases line up with TRBD1. Trimming removed 5 bases from V and 9 bases from J; junction bases left unmatched: 11. CDR1 is LNHDA and CDR2 is SQIVND in the germline V gene (reference sequence). The CDR3 is made up of 14 amino acids. The CDR3 nucleotides are TGTGCCAGTAGTGGTGGACAGGGTCGATTTAGCTACACCTTC. Residues: CASSGGQGRFSYTF.

The chain is built from TRBV6-5 and TRBJ1-4, with D hard to call. The CDR3 totals 14 residues. V was cut by 2 bases and J by 8 bases, with 12 bases left in between. From germline, CDR1 is MNHEY and CDR2 SVGAGI. The CDR3 loop is CASSYRRSIEKLFF. CDR3 nucleotide sequence: TGTGCCAGCAGTTACAGGAGGTCCATCGAAAAACTGTTTTTT.

This clone was observed a single time. The rearrangement joins TRBV7-9 to TRBJ1-1; TRBD1 might be the D (6 bases). Germline CDR1 reads SEHNR; CDR2 reads FQNEAQ (reference sequence). This CDR3 is 13 amino acids long. Trimming took 7 bases from V and 1 from J, leaving 10 bases between them. The CDR3 protein is CASTRQENTEAFF. DNA for the CDR3: TGTGCCAGCACGCGACAGGAGAACACTGAAGCTTTCTTT.

The rearrangement links TRBV10-2 to TRBJ2-7, with 8 positions matching TRBD2. The CDR3 loop spans 14 amino acids. V lost 2 bases and J lost 5; bases outside the gene matches: 5. In germline, CDR1 is WSHSY, CDR2 SAAADI. The CDR3 sequence: CASSEIGGGNEQYF. CDR3 bases: TGCGCCAGCAGTGAGATCGGCGGGGGGAACGAGCAGTACTTC.

This chain connects TRBV30 to TRBJ1-4; TRBD1 matches 9 bases. The germline CDR1 and CDR2 sequences are GTSNPN and SVGIG (reference sequence). V dropped 7 bases and J dropped 4; count of bases not matched to a gene: 4. The CDR3 sequence is 13 residues long. CDR3 loop: CASGTGNNEKLFF. The CDR3, as DNA: TGTGCCTCCGGGACAGGGAATAATGAAAAACTGTTTTTT.

In this sample, this clone turned up once. V usage is TRBV2 and J usage is TRBJ2-7, with a weak D call TRBD2 (5 bases). This CDR3 has 12 amino acids. The V end lost 1 base, the J end lost 9 bases, and 10 bases lay between the germline ends. Germline V gene sequence: CDR1 SNHLY, CDR2 FYNNEI. CDR3 sequence (DNA): TGTGCCAGCAGTGAAGAGGTCGAGGGGCAGTACTTC. This gives the protein CASSEEVEGQYF.